This TCR beta chain was obtained from a study of beta chain features in type 1 diabetes. Points from the study as a whole: Type 1 diabetes patients had TCRB CDR3s that were shorter (moderately but significantly so) in all four CD4+ subsets. Cells expressing TCR highly could be over-represented by cDNA sequencing.

One heparinised draw of blood, averaging about 110 mL, came from each donor. Each of the CD4+ naive, central memory, regulatory and stem cell-like memory populations was sorted via CD45RO/CCR7/CD25/CD127/CD95/CD27. The study reverse transcribed the entire isolated RNA, so it sequenced expressed TCRB transcripts. Method: immunoSEQ multiplex PCR; TCRdb's copy keeps in-frame clones and lacks some. Seen here are about 140,000 clones, less than 9% observed once, and the top ten hold 1.1% to 1.5%. Concerning this clone: Its antigen is unidentified.

There are 17 residues in the CDR3. This clonotype was sampled from a woman in her twenties or thirties in good health. The chain couples TRBV21-1 to TRBJ2-7; the table calls TRBD1, which could not be checked here. TRBV21-1 is tagged as a pseudogene. The sequenced sample was central memory CD4+ T cells from blood. The CDR3 DNA is TGTGCCAGCAGCATAACCGCTGGACAGGCGTACGGTAGCGAGCAGTACTTC. It yields the protein CASSITAGQAYGSEQYF.